The sequence of this T cell receptor beta chain was determined in a study of control samples from healthy donors and cancer patients. Only in-frame clones appear in the TCRdb table, and some are missing; sequencing was by immunoSEQ multiplex PCR. Among 90,000 to 100,000 clones listed, approximately 80% were seen once. V shed 4 bases, J shed 2 bases, and the junction held 4 bases outside the gene matches. CDR3 length equals 15 residues. Germline loops: CDR1 MNHNY, CDR2 SVGAGI (reference sequence). This chain uses TRBV6-6 with TRBJ2-3, with TRBD2 matching 9 bases. Sequencing was done on a sample of blood. The sequence came from a woman aged 25 to 45 in good health. CDR3 bases: TGTGCCAGCAGTTCGCGGGGGGGCTACACAGATACGCAGTATTTT. Amino acids: CASSSRGGYTDTQYF.